The subject of this entry is one T cell receptor beta chain. Antigen unknown. The sample belongs to a study of T and B cells in COVID-19 patients. Study observations and caveats: Patients with COVID-19 reportedly showed strongly skewed T cell receptor beta variable and joining gene usage.

Multiplex PCR with BIOMED2 TRB-A/B primer pools amplified TRB rearrangements. One entry per CDR3 protein results from TCRdb running MiXCR on the multiplex PCR reads. Altogether 20,000 or so distinct CDR3 sequences are present, roughly 32% being singletons, with the ten largest covering 16%. Blood genomic DNA input for TRB amplification was about 240-500 ng. The CDR3 extends over 15 amino acids. CDR1 is ENHRY and CDR2 is SYGVKD in the germline V gene. J was trimmed by 0 bases and V by 10 bases; bases with no gene match: 5. V usage is TRBV10-3 and J usage is TRBJ2-2; TRBD1 matches at 10 bases. This sequence was found in a human donor with active COVID-19. Sequencing used blood. The CDR3: CATRQGASNTGELFF. CDR3 nucleotide sequence: TGTGCCACTAGACAGGGGGCCTCGAACACCGGGGAGCTGTTTTTT.